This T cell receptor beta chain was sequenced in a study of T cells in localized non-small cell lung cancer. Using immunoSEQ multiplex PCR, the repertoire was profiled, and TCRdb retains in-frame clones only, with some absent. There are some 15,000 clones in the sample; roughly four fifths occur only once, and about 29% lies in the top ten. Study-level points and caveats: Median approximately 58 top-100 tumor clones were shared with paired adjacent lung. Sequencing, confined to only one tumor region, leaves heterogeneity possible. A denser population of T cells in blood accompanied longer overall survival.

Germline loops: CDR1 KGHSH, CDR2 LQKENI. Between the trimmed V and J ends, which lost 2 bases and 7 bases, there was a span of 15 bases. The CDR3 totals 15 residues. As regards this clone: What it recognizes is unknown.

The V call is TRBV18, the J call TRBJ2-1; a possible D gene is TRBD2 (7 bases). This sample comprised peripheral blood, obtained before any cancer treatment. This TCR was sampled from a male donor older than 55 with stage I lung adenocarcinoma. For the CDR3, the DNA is TGTGCCAGCTCACCAACAGGGAGGGGTTTGAATGAGCAGTTCTTC. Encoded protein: CASSPTGRGLNEQFF.